This entry features one T cell receptor beta chain sequence. Its cognate antigen is unknown. Only in-frame clones appear in the TCRdb table, and some are missing; sequencing was by immunoSEQ multiplex PCR. The table includes about 60,000 clones, 85% to 95% detected once. The entry originates in a study of cytomegalovirus exposure and HLA in healthy donors. Study-wide context: The approximately 120 validation repertoires were produced on the same platform as the 550 to 700 repertoires of the first cohort. This was reported in a later analysis.

The CDR3 has 14 amino acids. V lost 7 bases, J lost 1 base, and 13 bases lay in between. From germline, CDR1 is SGHDT and CDR2 YYEEEE. The study, taken as a whole, reports: A few chains linked to CMV were shown in vitro to be specific for CMV antigens. Despite most TCR sequences being rare, some public TCRs occurred in many donors.

Donors were drawn from the approximately 130-subject validation cohort, separate from the roughly 700-subject first cohort. The receptor comes from a woman in her late teens or twenties in good health and CMV-seropositive. This chain links TRBV5-6 with TRBJ2-3; D might be TRBD2 (6 bases). Sequenced sample: PBMCs. CDR3 residues: CASRRGPRTDTQYF. Here the CDR3 DNA reads TGTGCCAGCCGGAGGGGCCCCCGCACAGATACGCAGTATTTT.